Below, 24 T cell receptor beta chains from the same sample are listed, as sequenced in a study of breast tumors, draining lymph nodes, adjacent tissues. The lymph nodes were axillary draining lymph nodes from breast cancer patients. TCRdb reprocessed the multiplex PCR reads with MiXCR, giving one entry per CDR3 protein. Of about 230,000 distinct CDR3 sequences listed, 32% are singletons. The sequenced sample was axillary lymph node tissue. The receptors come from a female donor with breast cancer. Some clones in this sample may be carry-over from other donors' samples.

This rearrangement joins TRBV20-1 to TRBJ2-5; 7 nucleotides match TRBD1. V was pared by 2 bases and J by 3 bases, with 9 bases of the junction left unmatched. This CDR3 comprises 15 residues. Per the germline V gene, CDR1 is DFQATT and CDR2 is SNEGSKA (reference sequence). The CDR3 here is CSARLRGQSKETQYF. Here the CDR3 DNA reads TGCAGTGCTAGACTGAGGGGACAGAGTAAAGAGACCCAGTACTTC.

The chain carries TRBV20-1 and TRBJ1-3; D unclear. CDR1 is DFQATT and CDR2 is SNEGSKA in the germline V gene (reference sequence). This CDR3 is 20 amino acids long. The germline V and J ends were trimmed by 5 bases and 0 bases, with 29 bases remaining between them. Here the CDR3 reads CSALPVSLLPPGISGNTIYF. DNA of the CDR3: TGCAGTGCTCTCCCCGTGTCGCTTCTTCCTCCCGGAATCTCTGGAAACACCATATATTTT.

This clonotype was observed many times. The CDR3 nucleotides are TGTGCCAGCAGAAATCTAGGCAATCAGCCCCAGCATTTT. Its translation is CASRNLGNQPQHF. J is TRBJ1-5 and V is TRBV2; D unresolved. The length of the CDR3 is 13 residues. V was trimmed by 6 bases and J by 2 bases, leaving 8 bases between them. Germline values: CDR1 SNHLY, CDR2 FYNNEI.

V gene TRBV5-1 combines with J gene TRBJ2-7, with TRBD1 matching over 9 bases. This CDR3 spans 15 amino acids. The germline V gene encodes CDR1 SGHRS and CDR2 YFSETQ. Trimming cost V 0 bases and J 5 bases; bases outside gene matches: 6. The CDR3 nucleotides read TGCGCCAGCAGCTTGGCCGGGACAGGGAGCAACGAGCAGTACTTC. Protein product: CASSLAGTGSNEQYF.

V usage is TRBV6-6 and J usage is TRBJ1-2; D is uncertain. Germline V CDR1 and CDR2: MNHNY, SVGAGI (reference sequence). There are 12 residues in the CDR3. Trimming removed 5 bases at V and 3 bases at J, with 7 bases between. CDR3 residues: CASSHVDYGYTF. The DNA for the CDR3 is TGTGCCAGCAGTCACGTCGACTATGGCTACACCTTC.

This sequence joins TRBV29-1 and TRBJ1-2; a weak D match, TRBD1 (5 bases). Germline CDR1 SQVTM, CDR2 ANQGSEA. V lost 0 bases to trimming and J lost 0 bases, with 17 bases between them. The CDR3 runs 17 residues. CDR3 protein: CSVEDLRTPSTNYGYTF. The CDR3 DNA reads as TGCAGCGTTGAAGATCTCAGGACACCGTCCACTAACTATGGCTACACCTTC. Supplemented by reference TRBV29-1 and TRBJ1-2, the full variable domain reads SAVISQKPSRDICQRGTSLTIQCQVDSQVTMMFWYRQQPGQSLTLIATANQGSEATYESGFVIDKFPISRPNLTFSTLTVSNMSPEDSSIYLCSVEDLRTPSTNYGYTFGSGTRLTVV.

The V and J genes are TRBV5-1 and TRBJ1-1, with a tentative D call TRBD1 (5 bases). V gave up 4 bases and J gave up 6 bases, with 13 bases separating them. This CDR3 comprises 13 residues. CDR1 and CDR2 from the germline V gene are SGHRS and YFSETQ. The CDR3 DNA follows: TGCGCCAGCAGCGTAATAGGGACCGCTGAAGCTTTCTTT. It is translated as CASSVIGTAEAFF.

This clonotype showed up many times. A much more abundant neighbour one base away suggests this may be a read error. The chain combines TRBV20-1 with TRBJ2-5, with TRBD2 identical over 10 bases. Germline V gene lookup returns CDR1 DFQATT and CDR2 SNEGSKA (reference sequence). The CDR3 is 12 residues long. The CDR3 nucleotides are TGCAGTGCCCAAGCGGGAGGGGAGACCCCGTACTTC. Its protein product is CSAQAGGETPYF.

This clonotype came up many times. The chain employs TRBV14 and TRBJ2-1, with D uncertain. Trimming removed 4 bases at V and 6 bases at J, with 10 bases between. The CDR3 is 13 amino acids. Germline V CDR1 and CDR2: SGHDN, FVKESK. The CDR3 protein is CASSRRLGNEQFF. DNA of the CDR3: TGTGCCAGCAGCCGGCGGCTAGGCAATGAGCAGTTCTTC. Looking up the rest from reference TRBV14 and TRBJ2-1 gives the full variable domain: EAGVTQFPSHSVIEKGQTVTLRCDPISGHDNLYWYRRVMGKEIKFLLHFVKESKQDESGMPNNRFLAERTGGTYSTLKVQPAELEDSGVYFCASSRRLGNEQFFGPGTRLTVL.

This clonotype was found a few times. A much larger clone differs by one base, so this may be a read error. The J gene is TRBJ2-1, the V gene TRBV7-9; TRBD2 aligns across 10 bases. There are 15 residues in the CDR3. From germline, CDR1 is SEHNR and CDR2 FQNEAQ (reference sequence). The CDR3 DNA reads TGTGCCAGCAGCTTCAAGAGGTGGACTAGCGGTGAGCAGCTCTTC. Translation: CASSFKRWTSGEQLF.

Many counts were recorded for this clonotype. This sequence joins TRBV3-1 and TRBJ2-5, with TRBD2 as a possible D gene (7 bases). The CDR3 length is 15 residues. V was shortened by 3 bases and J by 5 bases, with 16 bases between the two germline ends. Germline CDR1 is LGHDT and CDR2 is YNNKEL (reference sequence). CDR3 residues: CASSQFGGGWETQYF. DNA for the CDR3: TGTGCCAGCAGCCAGTTTGGGGGGGGCTGGGAGACCCAGTACTTC.

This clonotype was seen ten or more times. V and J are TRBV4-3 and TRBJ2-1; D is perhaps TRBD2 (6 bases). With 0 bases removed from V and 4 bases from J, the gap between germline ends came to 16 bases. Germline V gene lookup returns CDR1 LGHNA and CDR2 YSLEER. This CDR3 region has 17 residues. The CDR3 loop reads CASSQDVPSAGYNEQFF. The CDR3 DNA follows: TGCGCCAGCAGCCAAGATGTGCCGAGTGCGGGGTACAATGAGCAGTTCTTC.

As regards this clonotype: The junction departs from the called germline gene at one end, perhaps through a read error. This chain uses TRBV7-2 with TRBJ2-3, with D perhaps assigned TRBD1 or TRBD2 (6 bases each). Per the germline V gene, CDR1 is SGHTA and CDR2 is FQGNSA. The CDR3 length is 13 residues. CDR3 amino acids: CASSLGGLDAQYF. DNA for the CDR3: TGTGCCAGCAGCTTGGGGGGCCTAGATGCGCAGTATTTT.

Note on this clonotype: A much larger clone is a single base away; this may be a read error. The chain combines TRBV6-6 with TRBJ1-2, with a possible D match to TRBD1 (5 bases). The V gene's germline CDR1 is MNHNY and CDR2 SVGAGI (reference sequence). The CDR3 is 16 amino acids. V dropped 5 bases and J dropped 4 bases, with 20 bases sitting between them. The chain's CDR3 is CASSQAPRVRLYGYTF. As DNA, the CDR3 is TGTGCCAGCAGTCAAGCCCCCAGGGTACGTCTCTATGGCTACACCTTC.

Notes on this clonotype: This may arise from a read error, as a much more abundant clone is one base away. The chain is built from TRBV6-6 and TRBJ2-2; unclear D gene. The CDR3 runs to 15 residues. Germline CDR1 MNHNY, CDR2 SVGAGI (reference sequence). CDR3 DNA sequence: TGTGCCAGCAGTCACGCTCGGTTAAACATCGGGGAGCTGTTTTTT. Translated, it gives CASSHARLNIGELFF.

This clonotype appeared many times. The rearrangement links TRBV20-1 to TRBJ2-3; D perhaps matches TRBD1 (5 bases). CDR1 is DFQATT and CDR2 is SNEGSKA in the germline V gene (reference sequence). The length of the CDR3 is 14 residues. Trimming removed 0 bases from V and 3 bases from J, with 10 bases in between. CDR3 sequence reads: CSARDQGGTDTQYF. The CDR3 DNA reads TGCAGTGCTAGAGATCAGGGTGGTACAGATACGCAGTATTTT.

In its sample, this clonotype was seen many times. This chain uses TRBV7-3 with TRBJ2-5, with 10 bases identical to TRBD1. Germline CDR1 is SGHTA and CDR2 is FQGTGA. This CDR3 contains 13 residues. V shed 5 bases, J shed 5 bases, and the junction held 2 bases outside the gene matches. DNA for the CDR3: TGTGCCAGCAGCCAGGGACAGGGGGAGACCCAGTACTTC. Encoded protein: CASSQGQGETQYF. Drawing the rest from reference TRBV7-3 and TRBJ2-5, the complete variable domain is GAGVSQTPSNKVTEKGKYVELRCDPISGHTALYWYRQSLGQGPEFLIYFQGTGAADDSGLPNDRFFAVRPEGSVSTLKIQRTERGDSAVYLCASSQGQGETQYFGPGTRLLVL.

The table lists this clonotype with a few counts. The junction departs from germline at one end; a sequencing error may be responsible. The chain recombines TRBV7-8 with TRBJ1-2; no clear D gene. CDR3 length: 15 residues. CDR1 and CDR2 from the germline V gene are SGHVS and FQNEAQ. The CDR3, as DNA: TGTGCCAGCAGCCACGGTGGAAGTGGTAACTATGGCTACCCCTTC. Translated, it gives CASSHGGSGNYGYPF. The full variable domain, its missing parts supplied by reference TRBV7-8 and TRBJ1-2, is GAGVSQSPRYKVAKRGQDVALRCDPISGHVSLFWYQQALGQGPEFLTYFQNEAQLDKSGLPSDRFFAERPEGSVSTLKIQRTQQEDSAVYLCASSHGGSGNYGYPFGSGTRLTVV.

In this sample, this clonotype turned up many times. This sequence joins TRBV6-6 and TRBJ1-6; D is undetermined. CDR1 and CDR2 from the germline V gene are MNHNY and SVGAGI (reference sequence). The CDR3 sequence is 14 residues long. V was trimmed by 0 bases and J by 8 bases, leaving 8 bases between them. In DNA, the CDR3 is TGTGCCAGCAGTTACTCAGGCGACGATTCACCCCTCCACTTT. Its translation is CASSYSGDDSPLHF.

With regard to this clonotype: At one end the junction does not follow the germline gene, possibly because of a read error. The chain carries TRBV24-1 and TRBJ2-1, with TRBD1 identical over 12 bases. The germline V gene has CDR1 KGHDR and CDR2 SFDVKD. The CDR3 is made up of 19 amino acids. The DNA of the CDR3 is TGTGCCACCAGTGATCCCCTAGGAACGGGACAGGGGGCCGGAGATGAGCAGCCCTTC. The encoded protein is CATSDPLGTGQGAGDEQPF.

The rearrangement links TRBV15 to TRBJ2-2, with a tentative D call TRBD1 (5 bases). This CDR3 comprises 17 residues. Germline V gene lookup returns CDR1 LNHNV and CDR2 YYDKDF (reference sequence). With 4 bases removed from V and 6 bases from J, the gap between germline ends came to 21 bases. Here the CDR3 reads CATSTGGRGLKPGELFF. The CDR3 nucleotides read TGTGCCACCAGCACCGGCGGAAGGGGTTTGAAACCCGGGGAGCTGTTTTTT.

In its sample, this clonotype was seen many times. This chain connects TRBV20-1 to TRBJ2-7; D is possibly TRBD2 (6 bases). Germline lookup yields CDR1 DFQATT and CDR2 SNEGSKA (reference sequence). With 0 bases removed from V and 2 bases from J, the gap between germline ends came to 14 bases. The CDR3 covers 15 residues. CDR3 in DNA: TGCAGTGCTAGAGATTCCGCTAGCGTGACCTACGAGCAGTACTTC. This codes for CSARDSASVTYEQYF.

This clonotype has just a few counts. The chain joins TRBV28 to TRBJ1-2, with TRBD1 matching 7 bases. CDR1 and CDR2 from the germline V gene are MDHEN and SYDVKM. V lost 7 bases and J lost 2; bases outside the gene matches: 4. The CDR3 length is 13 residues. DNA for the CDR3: TGTGCCAGCAATCAGGGGGTGAACTATGGCTACACCTTC. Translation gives CASNQGVNYGYTF.

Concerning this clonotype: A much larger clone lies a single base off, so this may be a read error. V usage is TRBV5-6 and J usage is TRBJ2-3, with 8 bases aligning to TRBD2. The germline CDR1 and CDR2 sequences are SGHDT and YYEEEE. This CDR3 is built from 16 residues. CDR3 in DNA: TGCGCCAGCAGCTTGGGAGTGACAGCGGGAGCAGATACGCAGTATTTT. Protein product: CASSLGVTAGADTQYF.